These 29 T cell receptor beta chains came from one sample sequenced in a study of sequential checkpoint blockade in melanoma. Measured with immunoSEQ multiplex PCR; TCRdb has only the in-frame clones, and not every one. Of around 18,000 clones listed, about 70% were seen once; the top ten hold almost 35%. Sample treatment: randomized to nivolumab then ipilimumab (arm A) or the reverse (arm B). This specimen consisted of CD8+ T cells sorted from blood (inferred from file names), obtained from a patient given nivolumab and ipilimumab in sequence. The origin of the receptors is a human donor with melanoma.

The J gene is TRBJ1-2, the V gene TRBV7-8; D gene ambiguous. The CDR3 sequence is 11 residues long. V was shortened by 1 base and J by 10 bases, with 7 bases between the two germline ends. Germline lookup yields CDR1 SGHVS and CDR2 FQNEAQ. CDR3 sequence reads: CASSLVGTYTF. CDR3 bases: TGTGCCAGCAGCTTAGTTGGCACCTACACCTTC. The variable domain in full, completed from reference TRBV7-8 and TRBJ1-2, reads GAGVSQSPRYKVAKRGQDVALRCDPISGHVSLFWYQQALGQGPEFLTYFQNEAQLDKSGLPSDRFFAERPEGSVSTLKIQRTQQEDSAVYLCASSLVGTYTFGSGTRLTVV.

This chain links TRBV10-3 with TRBJ2-7; D call uncertain. Deletions cut 6 bases from V and 5 bases from J, with 8 bases between. The CDR3 spans 11 residues. CDR1 and CDR2 (germline): ENHRY, SYGVKD. CDR3 amino acids: CAIRVRDEQYF. In nucleotides, the CDR3 is TGTGCCATCAGGGTTCGAGACGAGCAGTACTTC.

The V and J genes are TRBV27 and TRBJ2-7; 7 bases map to TRBD1. Germline V gene sequence: CDR1 MNHEY, CDR2 SMNVEV (reference sequence). V shed 4 bases and J 2 bases; nucleotides not matched to a gene: 11. This CDR3 spans 16 amino acids. In DNA form, the CDR3 reads TGTGCCAGCAGTTACGGAGCCTTACAGGGGACCTACGAGCAGTACTTC. It translates to CASSYGALQGTYEQYF.

The J gene is TRBJ2-3, the V gene TRBV7-9; perhaps TRBD1 as D (6 bases). The germline V gene encodes CDR1 SEHNR and CDR2 FQNEAQ (reference sequence). Between the trimmed V and J ends, which lost 5 bases and 6 bases, there was a span of 18 bases. The CDR3 is 15 residues long. The CDR3 DNA is TGTGCCAGCAGCCTACAGGGTCATCAATTGGATACGCAGTATTTT. Amino acids: CASSLQGHQLDTQYF.

A few counts support this clone. V usage is TRBV6-5 and J usage is TRBJ2-5, with D maybe TRBD2 (6 bases). This CDR3 is 15 amino acids long. V gave up 7 bases and J gave up 5 bases, with 20 bases separating them. Germline V gene sequence: CDR1 MNHEY, CDR2 SVGAGI. The CDR3 is CASTETSPGGETQYF. The CDR3 coding sequence is TGTGCCAGCACCGAGACTAGTCCCGGAGGGGAGACCCAGTACTTC.

The genes are TRBV7-8 and TRBJ1-5, with TRBD1 as a possible D gene (6 bases). V lost 0 bases and J 3 bases, leaving 12 bases between the germline ends. The CDR3 extends over 16 amino acids. Germline CDR1 is SGHVS and CDR2 is FQNEAQ. This chain's CDR3 is CASSLADRSLNQPQHF. The CDR3 nucleotides read TGTGCCAGCAGCTTAGCTGACAGGAGTCTCAATCAGCCCCAGCATTTT.

This clone occurred once. The CDR3 is CASSSDRTEETQYF. CDR3 in DNA: TGTGCCAGCAGCTCGGACAGAACAGAAGAGACCCAGTACTTC. This chain links TRBV7-9 with TRBJ2-5, with a tentative D call TRBD1 (6 bases). The ends were cut back, 4 bases at V and 3 bases at J, with 12 bases in the middle. There are 14 residues in the CDR3. The germline V gene encodes CDR1 SEHNR and CDR2 FQNEAQ (reference sequence).

This chain connects TRBV7-9 to TRBJ2-1, with D perhaps matching TRBD2 (5 bases). V gave up 1 base and J gave up 7 bases, with 14 bases separating them. The CDR3 is 15 amino acids. Germline values: CDR1 SEHNR, CDR2 FQNEAQ (reference sequence). The CDR3 loop reads CASSLELGEVNEQFF. For the CDR3, the DNA is TGTGCCAGCAGCTTAGAACTAGGTGAGGTGAATGAGCAGTTCTTC.

The chain uses TRBV4-1 and TRBJ1-2; TRBD1 agrees at 8 bases. The V segment lost 4 bases and the J segment 8 bases; nucleotides outside the gene matches: 9. The germline gives CDR1 MGHRA, CDR2 YSYEKL. This CDR3 spans 14 amino acids. The CDR3 DNA is TGCGCCAGCAGCCGATCTGGACAGGGTGACGGCTACACCTTC. It translates to CASSRSGQGDGYTF.

In its sample, this clone was seen a few times. The chain links TRBV18 to TRBJ2-7; maybe TRBD2 (6 bases). The germline CDR1 and CDR2 sequences are KGHSH and LQKENI. The CDR3 has 14 amino acids. V lost 0 bases, J lost 5 bases, and 11 bases lay in between. CDR3 nucleotides: TGTGCCAGCTCACCACCGGAGGGGCGGGACGAGCAGTACTTC. Translated: CASSPPEGRDEQYF.

The V gene is TRBV5-5, the J gene TRBJ1-2; 7 nucleotides match TRBD1. The CDR3 is made up of 16 amino acids. V was pared by 0 bases and J by 2 bases, with 7 bases of the junction left unmatched. Germline loops: CDR1 SGHKS, CDR2 YYEKEE (reference sequence). The CDR3: CASSLVETGRNYGYTF. CDR3 nucleotides: TGTGCCAGCAGCTTGGTCGAGACAGGGCGAAACTATGGCTACACCTTC.

V gene TRBV27 combines with J gene TRBJ1-6; 10 bases agree with TRBD1. Germline trimming cut 6 bases from V and 7 bases from J; bases unmatched to any gene: 12. Germline V gives CDR1 MNHEY, CDR2 SMNVEV (reference sequence). CDR3 size: 17 residues. The CDR3 DNA is TGTGCCAGCAGGCTCCCGGGACAGGGGTACCGGAATTCACCCCTCCACTTT. Translating gives CASRLPGQGYRNSPLHF.

The chain links TRBV12-5 to TRBJ2-1; 13 bases are a match to TRBD2. Germline CDR1 is LGHNT and CDR2 is FRNRAP. V trimming: 5 bases; J trimming: 6 bases; junction bases outside the gene matches: 10. The CDR3 length is 17 residues. The CDR3: CASGPGLAGTAGNEQFF. The CDR3 nucleotides are TGTGCTAGTGGTCCGGGACTAGCGGGGACCGCGGGCAATGAGCAGTTCTTC.

The chain carries TRBV6-5 and TRBJ2-7, with D possibly matching TRBD1 (6 bases). The CDR3 runs 14 residues. Germline V lookup: CDR1 MNHEY, CDR2 SVGAGI. Trimming took 2 bases from V and 1 from J, leaving 9 bases between them. CDR3: CASSYATGSYEQYF. CDR3 nucleotides: TGTGCCAGCAGTTACGCGACAGGATCCTACGAGCAGTACTTC.

The genes are TRBV11-2 and TRBJ2-7; 7 bases map to TRBD2. Germline values: CDR1 SGHAT, CDR2 FQNNGV. CDR3 length: 14 residues. Trimming at V came to 2 bases and at J to 2 bases, leaving 3 bases not matched to a gene. CDR3 DNA sequence: TGTGCCAGCAGCTTACCCGGACTAGCCTACGAGCAGTACTTC. Translation gives CASSLPGLAYEQYF.

V gene TRBV5-4 combines with J gene TRBJ1-3; a weak D match, TRBD1 (5 bases). The CDR3 consists of 16 residues. Germline V gene data show CDR1 as SGHNT and CDR2 as YYREEE (reference sequence). Trimming took 4 bases from V and 0 from J, leaving 14 bases between them. Here the CDR3 reads CASSKIDSHSGNTIYF. As DNA, the CDR3 is TGTGCCAGCAGCAAAATAGACAGCCACTCTGGAAACACCATATATTTT. Full variable domain (remainder filled in from reference TRBV5-4 and TRBJ1-3): ETGVTQSPTHLIKTRGQQVTLRCSSQSGHNTVSWYQQALGQGPQFIFQYYREEENGRGNFPPRFSGLQFPNYSSELNVNALELDDSALYLCASSKIDSHSGNTIYFGEGSWLTVV.

Judged by abundance, this clone is large (0.1 to 1%). The chain combines TRBV27 with TRBJ2-7, with D tentatively TRBD2 (5 bases). The CDR3 sequence is 15 residues long. Per the germline V gene, CDR1 is MNHEY and CDR2 is SMNVEV (reference sequence). V dropped 0 bases and J dropped 5 bases, with 14 bases sitting between them. DNA for the CDR3: TGTGCCAGCAGTTTATCCGGGGATGCCAGGAACGAGCAGTACTTC. Its protein product is CASSLSGDARNEQYF.

This clone appeared once. The chain has TRBV7-6 and TRBJ2-7, with TRBD1 matching 7 bases. J was trimmed by 5 bases and V by 4 bases; bases with no gene match: 5. The CDR3 runs to 13 residues. Germline loops: CDR1 SGHVS, CDR2 FNYEAQ. The CDR3 region is CASSSRTGDEQYF. In nucleotides, the CDR3 is TGTGCCAGCAGCTCAAGAACAGGGGACGAGCAGTACTTC.

The chain recombines TRBV12-5 with TRBJ1-5; possible D gene TRBD1, 5 bases. The germline CDR1 and CDR2 sequences are LGHNT and FRNRAP. V shed 3 bases and J shed 9 bases, with 18 bases lying between them. The CDR3 has 15 amino acids. The CDR3 DNA is TGTGCTAGTGGTTTTCAGGGAGGATTGGAATCGCCCCAGCATTTT. Protein: CASGFQGGLESPQHF.

The chain joins TRBV28 to TRBJ2-7, with TRBD1 matching over 7 bases. Germline V gene data show CDR1 as MDHEN and CDR2 as SYDVKM. CDR3 length equals 15 residues. The V gene end was trimmed by 4 bases and the J gene end by 2 bases; junction bases not matched to a gene: 8. The CDR3 bases are TGTGCCAGCAGTTACGGGACAGCCGTTACCTACGAGCAGTACTTC. Translation gives CASSYGTAVTYEQYF.

The chain employs TRBV2 and TRBJ1-2; possibly TRBD1 for D (5 bases). This CDR3 is built from 15 residues. Germline CDR1 and CDR2: SNHLY and FYNNEI. V was pared by 2 bases and J by 7 bases, with 17 bases between. CDR3 amino acids: CASSESGGDLFGYTF. CDR3 DNA: TGTGCCAGCAGTGAATCAGGAGGGGACCTCTTTGGCTACACCTTC.

This chain links TRBV4-1 with TRBJ2-5; D not resolved. The end of the DNA aligns better with TRBJ2-7, so the J call may be wrong. CDR1 and CDR2 from the germline V gene are MGHRA and YSYEKL. The CDR3 runs to 17 residues. CDR3 sequence reads: CASSQDKSGGSSYEQYF. DNA of the CDR3: TGCGCCAGCAGCCAAGATAAGTCTGGCGGAAGCTCCTACGAGCAGTACTTC.

This chain links TRBV5-8 with TRBJ2-3; D might be TRBD2 (6 bases). This CDR3 region has 15 residues. Germline V lookup: CDR1 SGHTS, CDR2 YDEGEE. With 1 base removed from V and 0 bases from J, the gap between germline ends came to 9 bases. CDR3 nucleotide sequence: TGTGCCAGCAGCTTGAGGAGGGGAAGCACAGATACGCAGTATTTT. It specifies CASSLRRGSTDTQYF.

The chain couples TRBV6-5 to TRBJ2-3, with TRBD1 matching over 8 bases. CDR3 length: 13 residues. The J segment lost 6 bases and the V segment lost 6 bases, leaving 5 bases of the junction unmatched. Germline loops: CDR1 MNHEY, CDR2 SVGAGI. The CDR3 coding sequence is TGTGCCAGCAGCCGACAGGGGAAGGATACGCAGTATTTT. Residues: CASSRQGKDTQYF.

In this sample, this clone turned up once. The chain uses TRBV4-1 and TRBJ1-5; the D is unclear. In germline, CDR1 is MGHRA, CDR2 YSYEKL. The CDR3 sequence is 14 residues long. V lost 1 base, J lost 5 bases, and 9 bases lay in between. In DNA form, the CDR3 reads TGCGCCAGCAGCCAAGTCGGAGTAGATCAGCCCCAGCATTTT. It translates to CASSQVGVDQPQHF.

V gene TRBV2 combines with J gene TRBJ2-7; 11 bases match TRBD2. This CDR3 contains 15 residues. Per the germline V gene, CDR1 is SNHLY and CDR2 is FYNNEI. With V trimmed by 5 bases and J by 5 bases, 8 bases remained unmatched. The CDR3: CASSKIAGGPHEQYF. CDR3 bases: TGTGCCAGCAGTAAAATAGCGGGAGGGCCCCACGAGCAGTACTTC.

The genes are TRBV30 and TRBJ2-1, with 9 bases identical to TRBD1. The CDR3 has 14 amino acids. CDR1 and CDR2 (germline): GTSNPN, SVGIG (reference sequence). V shed 1 base, J shed 8 bases, and the junction held 6 bases outside the gene matches. The CDR3 DNA reads as TGTGCCTGGAGTGCCGGGACAGGGTATGATGAGCAGTTCTTC. It specifies CAWSAGTGYDEQFF. The complete variable domain, with remaining parts taken from reference TRBV30 and TRBJ2-1, reads SQTIHQWPATLVQPVGSPLSLECTVEGTSNPNLYWYRQAAGRGLQLLFYSVGIGQISSEVPQNLSASRPQDRQFILSSKKLLLSDSGFYLCAWSAGTGYDEQFFGPGTRLTVL.

The chain joins TRBV2 to TRBJ2-7; 11 nucleotides match TRBD1. Unmatched junction bases numbered 2, after V lost 11 bases and J lost 5 bases. The germline V gene has CDR1 SNHLY and CDR2 FYNNEI. The CDR3 has 11 residues. The CDR3 spells CAGTGGNEQYF. CDR3 coding DNA: TGTGCCGGGACAGGGGGTAACGAGCAGTACTTC.

This chain connects TRBV7-2 to TRBJ2-5, with a tentative D call TRBD2 (6 bases). Germline CDR1 is SGHTA and CDR2 is FQGNSA. V was trimmed by 5 bases and J by 5 bases, leaving 18 bases between them. CDR3 length: 15 amino acids. Written as DNA, the CDR3 is TGTGCCAGCAGCCCATCGACTAGTCCCCAGGAGACCCAGTACTTC. Translating gives CASSPSTSPQETQYF. The entire variable domain, with the rest obtained from reference TRBV7-2 and TRBJ2-5, is as follows: GAGVSQSPSNKVTEKGKDVELRCDPISGHTALYWYRQSLGQGLEFLIYFQGNSAPDKSGLPSDRFSAERTGGSVSTLTIQRTQQEDSAVYLCASSPSTSPQETQYFGPGTRLLVL.